The 22 T cell receptor beta chains listed next were all sequenced from one sample in a study of tumor-infiltrating lymphocytes in localized non-small cell lung cancer. Method: immunoSEQ multiplex PCR; TCRdb's copy keeps in-frame clones and lacks some. This sample has around 7,200 clones, with 71% found just once. Material: lung tumor tissue. The receptors derive from a human donor with non-small cell lung cancer.

This chain connects TRBV18 to TRBJ1-5; TRBD1 is a possible D gene (6 bases). CDR3 length equals 13 residues. Germline V gene lookup returns CDR1 KGHSH and CDR2 LQKENI. Trimming removed 10 bases at V and 4 bases at J, with 14 bases between. The CDR3 DNA reads TGTGCCACCGCCCGGGACAAGAATCAGCCCCAGCATTTT. This sequence encodes CATARDKNQPQHF.

The CDR3 region is CAIGQESNYEQYF. The CDR3 coding sequence is TGTGCCATCGGACAGGAGAGTAACTACGAGCAGTACTTC. The chain uses TRBV2 and TRBJ2-7; 7 nucleotides match TRBD1. This CDR3 has 13 amino acids. Trimming at V came to 10 bases and at J to 3 bases, leaving 9 bases not matched to a gene. Germline CDR1 and CDR2: SNHLY and FYNNEI.

The chain combines TRBV19 with TRBJ1-1; TRBD1 aligns across 10 bases. CDR1 is LNHDA, CDR2 SQIVND, per germline (reference sequence). The CDR3 spans 15 residues. V shed 5 bases, J shed 3 bases, and the junction held 6 bases outside the gene matches. DNA for the CDR3: TGTGCCAGTAGTCTCAGACAGGGGGCTGACACTGAAGCTTTCTTT. Translation gives CASSLRQGADTEAFF.

The gene calls are TRBV21-1 and TRBJ1-2; the table calls TRBD1, which could not be checked here. TRBV21-1 is a recognized pseudogene. The CDR3 runs 19 residues. CDR3 residues: CASSAGQGPVVEPDYGYTF. CDR3 sequence (DNA): TGTGCCAGCAGCGCCGGACAGGGCCCTGTGGTGGAGCCCGACTATGGCTACACCTTC.

V gene TRBV27 combines with J gene TRBJ1-1; 9 nucleotides line up with TRBD1. V was clipped by 4 bases and J by 7 bases; unmatched bases: 4. Germline CDR1 MNHEY, CDR2 SMNVEV (reference sequence). This CDR3 has 13 residues. The CDR3 loop is CASSSWDRVEAFF. The CDR3 DNA follows: TGTGCCAGCAGTTCCTGGGACAGGGTTGAAGCTTTCTTT.

The chain combines TRBV7-2 with TRBJ1-5, with D uncertain. From germline, CDR1 is SGHTA and CDR2 FQGNSA. CDR3 length: 15 amino acids. The V end was cut by 2 bases, the J end by 4 bases, with 12 bases between. CDR3 nucleotide sequence: TGTGCCAGCAGCTTAAAGCCTTTGGCGAATCAGCCCCAGCATTTT. It is translated as CASSLKPLANQPQHF.

This clone was seen a handful of times. The chain combines TRBV14 with TRBJ1-1; possibly TRBD1 for D (5 bases). The CDR3 is 13 residues long. The V end was cut by 2 bases, the J end by 6 bases, with 10 bases between. CDR1 and CDR2 from the germline V gene are SGHDN and FVKESK. In DNA form, the CDR3 reads TGTGCCAGCAGCCAACAGGGTGGTTCTGAAGCTTTCTTT. Translation: CASSQQGGSEAFF.

CDR3 residues: CASSRQNAGRSTDTQYF. In nucleotides, the CDR3 is TGCGCCAGCAGCCGACAGAACGCGGGGCGGAGCACAGATACGCAGTATTTT. The chain recombines TRBV4-3 with TRBJ2-3, with D possibly matching TRBD2 (6 bases). V dropped 4 bases and J dropped 0 bases, with 17 bases sitting between them. The V gene's germline CDR1 is LGHNA and CDR2 YSLEER. The CDR3 is 17 residues long.

The chain couples TRBV19 to TRBJ1-1; D uncertain. Germline assignment: CDR1 LNHDA and CDR2 SQIVND (reference sequence). The CDR3 runs to 13 residues. Trimming took off 2 bases at V and 1 base at J, with 5 bases between the two ends. Here the CDR3 reads CASSIRGNTEAFF. The CDR3 coding sequence is TGTGCCAGTAGTATAAGAGGGAACACTGAAGCTTTCTTT. The full variable domain, its missing parts supplied by reference TRBV19 and TRBJ1-1, is DGGITQSPKYLFRKEGQNVTLSCEQNLNHDAMYWYRQDPGQGLRLIYYSQIVNDFQKGDIAEGYSVSREKKESFPLTVTSAQKNPTAFYLCASSIRGNTEAFFGQGTRLTVV.

J is TRBJ2-7 and V is TRBV20-1; maybe TRBD2 (5 bases). The V and J ends lost 4 bases and 9 bases respectively, with 10 bases between them. The germline CDR1 and CDR2 sequences are DFQATT and SNEGSKA (reference sequence). The CDR3 is made up of 10 amino acids. The chain's CDR3 is CSAIGVLQYF. In DNA, the CDR3 is TGCAGTGCTATCGGGGTTCTGCAGTACTTC.

The V call is TRBV5-1, the J call TRBJ2-1; D may correspond to TRBD1 or TRBD2 (7 bases each). V was cut by 4 bases and J by 4 bases, with 18 bases left in between. Germline CDR1 is SGHRS and CDR2 is YFSETQ. This CDR3 contains 16 residues. In nucleotides, the CDR3 is TGCGCCAGCAGCCGGAGCGGGACAGAACCTTACAATGAGCAGTTCTTC. Translated: CASSRSGTEPYNEQFF.

The chain combines TRBV28 with TRBJ2-2, with 14 bases lining up with TRBD2. The junction had 7 bases not matched to a gene; V was cut back by 5 bases and J by 5 bases. This CDR3 comprises 17 residues. From germline, CDR1 is MDHEN and CDR2 SYDVKM. CDR3 DNA sequence: TGTGCCAGCAGTCGGACTAGCGGGGGGATTGGGACCGGGGAGCTGTTTTTT. It codes for CASSRTSGGIGTGELFF.

This clone was observed a few times. CDR3 in amino acids: CASRLYWPNFNHSNQPQHF. The CDR3 region has the DNA TGTGCAAGTCGCTTATATTGGCCCAACTTCAACCATAGCAATCAGCCCCAGCATTTT. V gene TRBV12-2 combines with J gene TRBJ1-5. TRBV12-2 is a pseudogene segment. This CDR3 spans 19 amino acids.

The chain combines TRBV9 with TRBJ2-3, with 10 bases fitting TRBD2. Germline CDR1 reads SGDLS; CDR2 reads YYNGEE. The CDR3 is made up of 17 amino acids. V shed 4 bases, J shed 4 bases, and the junction held 12 bases outside the gene matches. The CDR3 DNA reads TGTGCCAGCAGCCCCACCCGAGTAGCGGGGGGATCAGATACGCAGTATTTT. This gives the protein CASSPTRVAGGSDTQYF.

The genes are TRBV10-3 and TRBJ2-2, with 15 bases fitting TRBD2. V lost 10 bases and J lost 0; bases outside the gene matches: 12. This CDR3 has 19 amino acids. The germline gives CDR1 ENHRY, CDR2 SYGVKD. This CDR3 reads CATARTSGGETTNTGELFF. The CDR3 nucleotides are TGTGCCACCGCAAGGACTAGCGGGGGGGAAACTACGAACACCGGGGAGCTGTTTTTT.

This rearrangement joins TRBV19 to TRBJ2-1, with 12 positions matching TRBD2. From germline, CDR1 is LNHDA and CDR2 SQIVND (reference sequence). This CDR3 spans 14 amino acids. V lost 9 bases to trimming and J lost 3 bases; unmatched junction nucleotides: 3. CDR3: CASTSGGNYNEQFF. The DNA for the CDR3 is TGTGCCAGCACTAGCGGGGGGAACTACAATGAGCAGTTCTTC.

The sample holds a few counts of this clone. V gene TRBV29-1 combines with J gene TRBJ1-1, with D tentatively TRBD1 (6 bases). This CDR3 contains 12 residues. Per the germline V gene, CDR1 is SQVTM and CDR2 is ANQGSEA. The V and J ends lost 6 bases and 4 bases respectively, with 12 bases between them. CDR3 sequence: CSVRQAGTEAFF. The CDR3 DNA is TGCAGCGTCAGACAGGCTGGCACTGAAGCTTTCTTT.

This chain uses TRBV7-8 with TRBJ1-2; the D gene is possibly TRBD1 (5 bases). CDR1 and CDR2 (germline): SGHVS, FQNEAQ. V shed 1 base and J shed 6 bases, with 6 bases lying between them. The CDR3 has 12 residues. Here the CDR3 reads CASSLVGDGYTF. CDR3 in DNA: TGTGCCAGCAGCTTAGTGGGGGATGGCTACACCTTC.

The rearrangement uses TRBV7-6 and TRBJ2-3; D perhaps matches TRBD2 (6 bases). The CDR3 runs to 15 residues. V lost 1 base, J lost 1 base, and 9 bases lay in between. Germline loops: CDR1 SGHVS, CDR2 FNYEAQ. CDR3 sequence (DNA): TGTGCCAGCAGCTTAGGGGCTAGCGGCACAGATACGCAGTATTTT. This gives the protein CASSLGASGTDTQYF.

This clone was detected only a few times. This chain connects TRBV7-9 to TRBJ1-1; no firm D call. This CDR3 contains 11 residues. Germline CDR1 SEHNR, CDR2 FQNEAQ (reference sequence). V shed 1 base and J shed 11 bases, with 8 bases lying between them. The CDR3 nucleotides read TGTGCCAGCAGCTTAGAGGAGGATGCTTTCTTT. It specifies CASSLEEDAFF.

The chain uses TRBV18 and TRBJ1-5; D is perhaps TRBD1 (5 bases). The CDR3 consists of 13 residues. Germline V lookup: CDR1 KGHSH, CDR2 LQKENI. Deletions cut 2 bases from V and 6 bases from J, with 8 bases between. CDR3 in DNA: TGTGCCAGCTCACCAGGAGGGGTTCAGCCCCAGCATTTT. Its protein is CASSPGGVQPQHF.

The chain couples TRBV5-4 to TRBJ2-3, with no clear D. The CDR3 sequence is 12 residues long. From germline, CDR1 is SGHNT and CDR2 YYREEE (reference sequence). V lost 7 bases and J 11 bases, leaving 17 bases between the germline ends. The CDR3 loop is CASSRIGPEQYF. The CDR3 region has the DNA TGTGCCAGCTCTCGAATCGGCCCGGAGCAGTATTTT.